The source of this T cell receptor (beta chain) is a study of blood T cell repertoires in COVID-19. Study summary: The samples span acute and convalescent COVID-19 from the United States, Italy and Spain. T cells, B-cell-depleted T cells, or PBMCs supplied cDNA or gDNA.

V dropped 5 bases and J dropped 7; count of bases not matched to a gene: 6. The V gene's germline CDR1 is SGHAT and CDR2 FQNNGV. The CDR3 sequence is 13 residues long. Only in-frame clones appear in the TCRdb table, and some are missing; sequencing was by immunoSEQ multiplex PCR. This table holds fewer than 400,000 clones, 88% found once. Two negative PCRs, clearance, or symptom resolution were required of recovered Cohort 3 donors. This clone has more than one count but fewer than ten. The receptor was isolated from a man under 40 who had recovered from COVID-19. J is TRBJ1-2 and V is TRBV11-2, with 8 bases that match TRBD1. The sequencing input was PBMCs or T cells enriched from blood (not recorded which). Written as DNA, the CDR3 is TGTGCCAGCAGCCCGCGGACAGGGTTTGGCTACACCTTC. Its translation is CASSPRTGFGYTF.